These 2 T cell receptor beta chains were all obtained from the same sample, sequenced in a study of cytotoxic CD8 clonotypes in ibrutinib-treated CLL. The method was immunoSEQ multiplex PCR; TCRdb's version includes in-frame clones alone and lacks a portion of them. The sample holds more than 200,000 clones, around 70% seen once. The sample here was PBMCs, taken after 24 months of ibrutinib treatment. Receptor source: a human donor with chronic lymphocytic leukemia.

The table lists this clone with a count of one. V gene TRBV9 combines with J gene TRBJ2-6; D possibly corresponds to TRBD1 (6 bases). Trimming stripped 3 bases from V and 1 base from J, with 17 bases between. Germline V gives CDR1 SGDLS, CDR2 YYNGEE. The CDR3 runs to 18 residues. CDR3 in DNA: TGTGCCAGCAGCGCGAACAGGGTGCTAGGGTCTGGGGCCAACGTCCTGACTTTC. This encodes CASSANRVLGSGANVLTF.

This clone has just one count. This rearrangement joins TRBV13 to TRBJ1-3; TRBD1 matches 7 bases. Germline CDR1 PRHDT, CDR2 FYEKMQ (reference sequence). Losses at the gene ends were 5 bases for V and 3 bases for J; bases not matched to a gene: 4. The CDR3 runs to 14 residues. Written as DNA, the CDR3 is TGTGCCAGCAGCCCCGACAGGGATGGAAACACCATATATTTT. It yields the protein CASSPDRDGNTIYF.